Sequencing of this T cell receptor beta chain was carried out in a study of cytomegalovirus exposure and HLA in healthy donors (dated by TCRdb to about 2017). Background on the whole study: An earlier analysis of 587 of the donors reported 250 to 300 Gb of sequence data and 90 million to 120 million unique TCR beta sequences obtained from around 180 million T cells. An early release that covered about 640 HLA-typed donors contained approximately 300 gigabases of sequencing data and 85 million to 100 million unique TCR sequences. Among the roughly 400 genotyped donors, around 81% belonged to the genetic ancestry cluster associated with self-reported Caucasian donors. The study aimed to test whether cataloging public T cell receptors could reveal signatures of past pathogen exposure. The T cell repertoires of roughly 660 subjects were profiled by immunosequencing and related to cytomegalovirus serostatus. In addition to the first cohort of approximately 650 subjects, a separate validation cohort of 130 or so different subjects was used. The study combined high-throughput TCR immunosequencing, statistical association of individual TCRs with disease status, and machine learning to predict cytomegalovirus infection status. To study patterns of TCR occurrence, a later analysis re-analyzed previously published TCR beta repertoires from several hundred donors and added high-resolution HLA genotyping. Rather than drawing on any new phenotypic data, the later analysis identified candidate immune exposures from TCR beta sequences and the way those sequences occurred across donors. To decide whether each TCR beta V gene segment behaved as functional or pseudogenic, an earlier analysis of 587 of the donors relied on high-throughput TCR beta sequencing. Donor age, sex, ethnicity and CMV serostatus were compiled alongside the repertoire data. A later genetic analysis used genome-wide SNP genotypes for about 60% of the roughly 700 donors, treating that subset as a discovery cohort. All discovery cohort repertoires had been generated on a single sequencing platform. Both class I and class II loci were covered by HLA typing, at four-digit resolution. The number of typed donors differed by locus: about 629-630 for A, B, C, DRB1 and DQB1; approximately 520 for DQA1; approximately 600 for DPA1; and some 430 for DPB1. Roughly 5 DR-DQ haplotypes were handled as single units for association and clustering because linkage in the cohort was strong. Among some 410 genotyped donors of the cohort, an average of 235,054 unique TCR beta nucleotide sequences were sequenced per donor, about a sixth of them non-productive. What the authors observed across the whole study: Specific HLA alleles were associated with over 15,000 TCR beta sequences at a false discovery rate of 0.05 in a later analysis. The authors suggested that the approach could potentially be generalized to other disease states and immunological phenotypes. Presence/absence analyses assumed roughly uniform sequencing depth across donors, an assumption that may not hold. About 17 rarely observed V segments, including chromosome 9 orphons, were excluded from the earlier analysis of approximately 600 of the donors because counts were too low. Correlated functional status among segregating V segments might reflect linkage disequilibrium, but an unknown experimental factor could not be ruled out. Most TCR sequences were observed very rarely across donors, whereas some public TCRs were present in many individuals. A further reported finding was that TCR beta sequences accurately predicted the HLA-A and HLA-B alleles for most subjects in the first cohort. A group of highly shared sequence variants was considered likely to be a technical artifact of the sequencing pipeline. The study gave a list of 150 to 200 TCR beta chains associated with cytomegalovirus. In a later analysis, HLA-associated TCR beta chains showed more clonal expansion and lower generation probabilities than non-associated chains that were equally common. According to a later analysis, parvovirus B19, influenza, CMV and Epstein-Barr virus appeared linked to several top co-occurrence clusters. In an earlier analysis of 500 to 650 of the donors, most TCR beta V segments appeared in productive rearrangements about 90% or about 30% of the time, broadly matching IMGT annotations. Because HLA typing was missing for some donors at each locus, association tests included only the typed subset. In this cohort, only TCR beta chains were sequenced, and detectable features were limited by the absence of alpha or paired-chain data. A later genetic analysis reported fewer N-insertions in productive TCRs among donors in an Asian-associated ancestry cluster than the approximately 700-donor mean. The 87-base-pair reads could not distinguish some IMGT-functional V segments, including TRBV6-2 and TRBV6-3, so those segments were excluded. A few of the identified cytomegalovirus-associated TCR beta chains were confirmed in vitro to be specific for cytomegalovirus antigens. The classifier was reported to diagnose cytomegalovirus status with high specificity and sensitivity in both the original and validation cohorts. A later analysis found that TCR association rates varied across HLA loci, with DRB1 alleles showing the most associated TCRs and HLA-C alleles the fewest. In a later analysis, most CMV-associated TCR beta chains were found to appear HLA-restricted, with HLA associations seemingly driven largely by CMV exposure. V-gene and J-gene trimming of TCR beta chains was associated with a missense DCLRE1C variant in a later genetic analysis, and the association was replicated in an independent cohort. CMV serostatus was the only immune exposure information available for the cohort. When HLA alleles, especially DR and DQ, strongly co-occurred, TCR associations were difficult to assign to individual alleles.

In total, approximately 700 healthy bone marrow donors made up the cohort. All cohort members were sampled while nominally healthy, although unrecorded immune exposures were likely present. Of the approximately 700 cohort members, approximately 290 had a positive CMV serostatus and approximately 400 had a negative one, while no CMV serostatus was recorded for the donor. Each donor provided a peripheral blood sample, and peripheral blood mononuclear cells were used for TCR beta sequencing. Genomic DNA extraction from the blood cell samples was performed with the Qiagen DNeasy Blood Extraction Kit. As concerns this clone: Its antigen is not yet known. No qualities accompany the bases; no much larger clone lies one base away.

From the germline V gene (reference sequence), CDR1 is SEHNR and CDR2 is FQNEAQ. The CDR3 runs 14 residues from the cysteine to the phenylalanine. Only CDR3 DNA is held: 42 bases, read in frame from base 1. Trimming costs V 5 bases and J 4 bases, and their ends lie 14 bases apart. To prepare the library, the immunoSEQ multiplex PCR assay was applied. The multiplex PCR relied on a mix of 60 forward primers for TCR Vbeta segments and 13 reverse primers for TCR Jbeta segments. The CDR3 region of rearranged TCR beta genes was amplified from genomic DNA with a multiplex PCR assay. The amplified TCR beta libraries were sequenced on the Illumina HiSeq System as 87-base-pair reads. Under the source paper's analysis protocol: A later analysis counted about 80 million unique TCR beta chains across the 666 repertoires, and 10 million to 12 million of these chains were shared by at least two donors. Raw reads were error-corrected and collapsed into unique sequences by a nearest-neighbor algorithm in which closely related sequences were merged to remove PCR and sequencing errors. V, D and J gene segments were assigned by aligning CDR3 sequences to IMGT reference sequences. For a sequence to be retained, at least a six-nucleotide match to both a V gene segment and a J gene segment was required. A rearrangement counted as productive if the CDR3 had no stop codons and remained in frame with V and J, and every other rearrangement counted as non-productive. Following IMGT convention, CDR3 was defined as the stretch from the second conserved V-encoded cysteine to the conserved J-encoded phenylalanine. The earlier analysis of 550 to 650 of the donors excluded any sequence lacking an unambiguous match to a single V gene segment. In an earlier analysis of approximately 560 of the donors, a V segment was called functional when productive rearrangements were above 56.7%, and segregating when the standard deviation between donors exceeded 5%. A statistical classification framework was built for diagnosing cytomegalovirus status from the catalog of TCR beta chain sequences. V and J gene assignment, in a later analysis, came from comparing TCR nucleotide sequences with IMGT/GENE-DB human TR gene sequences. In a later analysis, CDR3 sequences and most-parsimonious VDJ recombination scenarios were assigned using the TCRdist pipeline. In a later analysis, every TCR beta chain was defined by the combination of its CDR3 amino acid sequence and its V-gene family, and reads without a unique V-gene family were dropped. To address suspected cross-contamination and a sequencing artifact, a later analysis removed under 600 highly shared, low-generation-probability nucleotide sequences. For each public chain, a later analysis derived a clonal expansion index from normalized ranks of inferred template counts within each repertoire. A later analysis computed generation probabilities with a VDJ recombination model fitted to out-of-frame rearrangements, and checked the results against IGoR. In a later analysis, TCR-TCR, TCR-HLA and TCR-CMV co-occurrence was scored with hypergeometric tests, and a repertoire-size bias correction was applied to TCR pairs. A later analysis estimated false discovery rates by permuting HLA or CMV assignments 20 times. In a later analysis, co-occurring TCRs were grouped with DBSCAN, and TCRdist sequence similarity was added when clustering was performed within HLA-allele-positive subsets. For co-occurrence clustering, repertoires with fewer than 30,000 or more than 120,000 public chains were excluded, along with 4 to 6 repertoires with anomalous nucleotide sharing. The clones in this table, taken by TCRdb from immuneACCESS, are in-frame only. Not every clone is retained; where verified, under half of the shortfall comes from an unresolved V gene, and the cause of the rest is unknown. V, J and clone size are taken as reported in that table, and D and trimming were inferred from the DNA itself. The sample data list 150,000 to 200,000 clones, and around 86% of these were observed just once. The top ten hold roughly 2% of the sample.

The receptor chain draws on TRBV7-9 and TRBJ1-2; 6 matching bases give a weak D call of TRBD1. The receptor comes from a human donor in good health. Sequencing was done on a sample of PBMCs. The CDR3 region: CASSIRQTGYGYTF. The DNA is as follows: TGTGCCAGCAGCATACGGCAGACAGGCTATGGCTACACCTTC.